This TCR beta chain derives from a study of shared clonotypes between healthy human individuals (dated by TCRdb to 2019 to 2021). Study-level background: The cohort included a few men and a couple of women between 18 and 49 years of age. The study deeply sequenced blood TCR repertoires of five healthy adults to estimate repertoire size and the extent of clonotype sharing between individuals. Different laboratories and diverse techniques were used to prepare libraries and sequence TCR repertoires, to increase sequencing depth and limit assay-specific biases. Leukapheresis yielded between about 0.85 and 10 billion PBMCs per donor. The full study reports these points: Because the study included a small number of donors, the genetic and exposure-history diversity represented was limited. Only blood was sampled, and tissue TCR repertoires likely differ from those in blood. Pairwise subsampling led to the expectation that sequencing depth would affect the degree of clonotype sharing among donors.

Donors were healthy HIV-negative adults with no recently reported acute infections or vaccinations. All donors were Caucasian adults living in Nashville, Tennessee, USA. For unsorted samples, 70 million to 95 million PBMCs were counted, and genomic DNA was extracted using the QIAamp DNA Blood Mini kit. After blood collection by leukapheresis, PBMCs were isolated using Ficoll-Histopaque density gradient centrifugation and then cryopreserved in the vapor phase of liquid nitrogen. Note on this clone: Which antigen it targets is not known. No base quality information exists; no much larger clone differs at one position.

Using the deep immunoSEQ assay, multiplex PCR amplified TCR CDR3 regions from genomic DNA. Extracted genomic DNA from each cell subset was distributed evenly across all wells of several immunoSEQ 96-well plates, and each plate was treated as a replicate. For unsorted PBMC, each replicate PCR was loaded with roughly 330 ng genomic DNA, equivalent to about 30,000 T cell genomes. Ten immunoSEQ deep assay plates were used to sequence unsorted PBMC genomic DNA. Purified libraries were measured with a Qubit 3.0 fluorometer, size-checked on a Bioanalyzer 2100, and measured again with the KAPA Library Quantification kit. A separate single-read 150-cycle Illumina NextSeq 550 flow cell was used to sequence each immunoSEQ 96-well plate. As for how the authors treated the data: Because only junctional sequences without quality scores were contained in the immunoSEQ output, filtering matching that applied to full-length reads could not be performed. Sequences were annotated with PyIR, a Python wrapper for IgBLAST v1.9, and V/J genes and CDR3 were assigned using IMGT germline references. Reads with weak V/J assignments (E-value above 1e-6), missing CDR3, stop codons, out-of-frame junctions, or ambiguous translated residues were removed. V3J clonotypes were defined by identical inferred V gene, J gene, and CDR3 amino acid sequence. To compute the percentage overlap between repertoires, the number of shared unique clonotypes was divided by the size of the smaller repertoire. Richness of each repertoire was evaluated using RTK rarefaction, the Chao1 estimator, and Recon v2.1 estimates of unobserved clonotypes. The clones in this table, taken by TCRdb from immuneACCESS, are in-frame only. Not every clone is retained; where verified, under half of the shortfall comes from an unresolved V gene, and the cause of the rest is unknown. V and J calls plus clone size are reproduced from that table; the DNA served to infer D and trimming. Across this sample there are about 460,000 clones, with over 60% seen only once. The ten largest clones represent about 12% of the sample.

The CDR3 measures 17 amino acids from cysteine to phenylalanine. The read is trimmed to its CDR3 DNA, 51 bases read in frame from base 1. From V the trimming removes 1 base and from J it removes 5 bases, while the gene matches leave 9 bases of the junction unaccounted for. CDR1 and CDR2, per the germline V gene, are SGHRS and YFSETQ. This receptor chain uses TRBV5-1 and TRBJ2-5; 12 central nucleotides agree with TRBD1. This receptor was identified in a woman in her thirties or forties in good health. Some clones in this sample may be carry-over from other donors' samples. What was sequenced was PBMCs. The CDR3 is CASSLQGGTGGAETQYF. The nucleotide sequence reads as follows: TGCGCCAGCAGCTTGCAAGGCGGGACAGGGGGCGCGGAGACCCAGTACTTC.